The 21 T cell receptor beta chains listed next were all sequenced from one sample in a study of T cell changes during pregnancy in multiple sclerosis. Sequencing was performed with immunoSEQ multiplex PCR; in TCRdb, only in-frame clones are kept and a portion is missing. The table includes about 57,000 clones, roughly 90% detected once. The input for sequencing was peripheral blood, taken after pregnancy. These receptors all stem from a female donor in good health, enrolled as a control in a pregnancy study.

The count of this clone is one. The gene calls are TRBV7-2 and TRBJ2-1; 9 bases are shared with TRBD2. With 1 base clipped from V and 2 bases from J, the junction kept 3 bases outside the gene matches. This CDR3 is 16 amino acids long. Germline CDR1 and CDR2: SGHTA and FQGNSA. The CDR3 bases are TGTGCCAGCAGCTTAGGCCCTAGCGGGACCTACAATGAGCAGTTCTTC. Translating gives CASSLGPSGTYNEQFF. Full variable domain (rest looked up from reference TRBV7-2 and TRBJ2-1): GAGVSQSPSNKVTEKGKDVELRCDPISGHTALYWYRQSLGQGLEFLIYFQGNSAPDKSGLPSDRFSAERTGGSVSTLTIQRTQQEDSAVYLCASSLGPSGTYNEQFFGPGTRLTVL.

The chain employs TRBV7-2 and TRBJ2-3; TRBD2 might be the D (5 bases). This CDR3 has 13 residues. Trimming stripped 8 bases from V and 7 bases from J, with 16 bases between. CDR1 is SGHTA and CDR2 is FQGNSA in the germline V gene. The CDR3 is CASGGPPAYTQYF. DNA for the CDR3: TGTGCCAGCGGCGGGCCTCCGGCCTATACGCAGTATTTT. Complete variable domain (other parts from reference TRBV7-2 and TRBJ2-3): GAGVSQSPSNKVTEKGKDVELRCDPISGHTALYWYRQSLGQGLEFLIYFQGNSAPDKSGLPSDRFSAERTGGSVSTLTIQRTQQEDSAVYLCASGGPPAYTQYFGPGTRLTVL.

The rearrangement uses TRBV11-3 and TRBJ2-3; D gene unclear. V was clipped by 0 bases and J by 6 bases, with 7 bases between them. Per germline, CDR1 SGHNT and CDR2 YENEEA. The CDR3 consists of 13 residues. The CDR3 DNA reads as TGTGCCAGCAGCTTAGATCTAGGCGATACGCAGTATTTT. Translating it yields CASSLDLGDTQYF.

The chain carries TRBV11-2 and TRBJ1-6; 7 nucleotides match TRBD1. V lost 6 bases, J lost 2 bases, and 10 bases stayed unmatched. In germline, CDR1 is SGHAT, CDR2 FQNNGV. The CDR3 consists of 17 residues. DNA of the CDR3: TGTGCCAGCAGTTTCTCCGGGACAGCTGCCTATAATTCACCCCTCCACTTT. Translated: CASSFSGTAAYNSPLHF.

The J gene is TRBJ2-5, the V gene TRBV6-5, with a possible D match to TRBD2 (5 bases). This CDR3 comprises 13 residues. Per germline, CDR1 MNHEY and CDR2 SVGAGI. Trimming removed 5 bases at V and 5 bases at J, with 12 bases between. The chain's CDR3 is CASSRGRWETQYF. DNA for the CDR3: TGTGCCAGCAGTCGCGGGCGTTGGGAGACCCAGTACTTC.

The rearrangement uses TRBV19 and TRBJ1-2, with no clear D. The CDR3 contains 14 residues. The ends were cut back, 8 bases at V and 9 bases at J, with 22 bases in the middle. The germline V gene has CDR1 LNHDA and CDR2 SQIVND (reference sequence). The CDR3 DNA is TGTGCCAGTTTGGGTACTCGGGGTACTATAAGCTACACCTTC. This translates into CASLGTRGTISYTF.

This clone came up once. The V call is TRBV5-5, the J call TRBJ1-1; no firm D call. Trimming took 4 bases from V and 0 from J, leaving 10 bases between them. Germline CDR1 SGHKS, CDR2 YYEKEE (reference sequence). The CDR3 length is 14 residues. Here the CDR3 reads CASSAGAMNTEAFF. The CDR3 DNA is TGTGCCAGCAGCGCGGGAGCCATGAACACTGAAGCTTTCTTT.

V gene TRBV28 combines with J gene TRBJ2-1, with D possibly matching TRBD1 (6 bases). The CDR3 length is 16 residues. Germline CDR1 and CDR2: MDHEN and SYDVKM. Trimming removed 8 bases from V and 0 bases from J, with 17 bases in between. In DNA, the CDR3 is TGTGCCAGCTCTACTTCTGGGGGCTTCTCCTACAATGAGCAGTTCTTC. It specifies CASSTSGGFSYNEQFF.

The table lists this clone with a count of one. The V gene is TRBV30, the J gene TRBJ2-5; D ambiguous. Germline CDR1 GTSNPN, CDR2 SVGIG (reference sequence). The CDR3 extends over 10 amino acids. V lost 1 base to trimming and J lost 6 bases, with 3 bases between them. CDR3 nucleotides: TGTGCCTGGAGTGGTAAGACCCAGTACTTC. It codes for CAWSGKTQYF.

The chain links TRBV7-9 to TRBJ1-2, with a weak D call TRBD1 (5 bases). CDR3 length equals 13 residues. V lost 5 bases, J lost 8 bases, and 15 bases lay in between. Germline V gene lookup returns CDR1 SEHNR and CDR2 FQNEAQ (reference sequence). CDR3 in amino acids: CASSPVWGEGYTF. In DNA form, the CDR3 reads TGTGCCAGCAGCCCGGTTTGGGGGGAAGGCTACACCTTC.

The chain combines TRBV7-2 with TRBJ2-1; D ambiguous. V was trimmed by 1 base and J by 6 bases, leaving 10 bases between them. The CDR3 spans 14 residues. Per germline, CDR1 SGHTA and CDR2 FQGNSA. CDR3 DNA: TGTGCCAGCAGCTTAGTAGTAGTAACCAATGAGCAGTTCTTC. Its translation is CASSLVVVTNEQFF.

CDR3 bases: TGTGCCAGCAGCTTGCGATCGGTTTCCCCATCTGGAAACACCATATATTTT. It encodes CASSLRSVSPSGNTIYF. V gene TRBV5-6 combines with J gene TRBJ1-3, with no clear D. Looked up from germline, CDR1 is SGHDT and CDR2 is YYEEEE. V lost 1 base to trimming and J lost 1 base, with 15 bases between them. The CDR3 is made up of 17 amino acids. Based on the CDR3 plus reference TRBV5-6 and TRBJ1-3, the full variable domain is DAGVTQSPTHLIKTRGQQVTLRCSPKSGHDTVSWYQQALGQGPQFIFQYYEEEERQRGNFPDRFSGHQFPNYSSELNVNALLLGDSALYLCASSLRSVSPSGNTIYFGEGSWLTVV.

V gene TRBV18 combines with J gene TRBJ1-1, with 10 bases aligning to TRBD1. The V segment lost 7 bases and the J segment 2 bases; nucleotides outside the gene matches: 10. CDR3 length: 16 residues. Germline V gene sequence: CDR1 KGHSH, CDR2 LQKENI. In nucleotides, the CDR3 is TGTGCCAGCTTCCGACAGGGGGCGCTTCCAAACACTGAAGCTTTCTTT. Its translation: CASFRQGALPNTEAFF.

CDR3 loop: CSVDITSRGTVGYGYTF. CDR3 nucleotides: TGCAGCGTTGACATTACCTCCCGCGGGACAGTCGGCTATGGCTACACCTTC. This chain joins TRBV29-1 and TRBJ1-2, with 7 bases that match TRBD1. The germline V gene has CDR1 SQVTM and CDR2 ANQGSEA. V lost 3 bases, J lost 4 bases, and 17 bases stayed unmatched. The CDR3 consists of 17 residues.

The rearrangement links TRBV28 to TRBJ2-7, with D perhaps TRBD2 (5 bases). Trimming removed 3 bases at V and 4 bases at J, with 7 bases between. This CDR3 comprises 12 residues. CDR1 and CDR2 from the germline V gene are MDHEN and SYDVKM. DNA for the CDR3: TGTGCCAGCAGTTTCAGAGGGTACGAGCAGTACTTC. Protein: CASSFRGYEQYF. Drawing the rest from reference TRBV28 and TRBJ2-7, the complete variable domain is DVKVTQSSRYLVKRTGEKVFLECVQDMDHENMFWYRQDPGLGLRLIYFSYDVKMKEKGDIPEGYSVSREKKERFSLILESASTNQTSMYLCASSFRGYEQYFGPGTRLTVT.

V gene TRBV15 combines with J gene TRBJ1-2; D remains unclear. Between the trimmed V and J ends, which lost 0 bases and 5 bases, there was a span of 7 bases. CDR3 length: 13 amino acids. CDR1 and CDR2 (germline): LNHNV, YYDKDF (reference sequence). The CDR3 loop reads CATSRDRQYGYTF. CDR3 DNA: TGTGCCACCAGCAGAGATCGTCAGTATGGCTACACCTTC.

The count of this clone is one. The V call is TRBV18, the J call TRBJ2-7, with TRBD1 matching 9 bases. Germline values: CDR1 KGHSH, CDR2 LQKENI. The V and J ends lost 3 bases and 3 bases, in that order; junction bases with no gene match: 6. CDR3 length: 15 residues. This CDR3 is CASSPTQGAGYEQYF. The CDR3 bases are TGTGCCAGCTCACCCACACAGGGGGCCGGCTACGAGCAGTACTTC.

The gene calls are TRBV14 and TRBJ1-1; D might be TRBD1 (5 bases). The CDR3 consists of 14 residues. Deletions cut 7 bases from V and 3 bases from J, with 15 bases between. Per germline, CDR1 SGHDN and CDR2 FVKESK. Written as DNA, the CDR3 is TGTGCCAGCACCAAAATCCAGGGCGACACTGAAGCTTTCTTT. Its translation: CASTKIQGDTEAFF.

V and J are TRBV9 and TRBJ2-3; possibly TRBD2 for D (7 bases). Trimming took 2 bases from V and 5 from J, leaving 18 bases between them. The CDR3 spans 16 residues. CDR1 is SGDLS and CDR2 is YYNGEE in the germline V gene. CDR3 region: CASSVLRGGGQDTQYF. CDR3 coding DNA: TGTGCCAGCAGCGTTTTAAGAGGGGGGGGTCAAGATACGCAGTATTTT.

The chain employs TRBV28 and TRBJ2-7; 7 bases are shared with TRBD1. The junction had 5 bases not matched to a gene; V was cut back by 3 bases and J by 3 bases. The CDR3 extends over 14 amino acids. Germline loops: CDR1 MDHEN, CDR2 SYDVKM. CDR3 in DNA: TGTGCCAGCAGTTTGGGACAGCATTTCTACGAGCAGTACTTC. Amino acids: CASSLGQHFYEQYF.

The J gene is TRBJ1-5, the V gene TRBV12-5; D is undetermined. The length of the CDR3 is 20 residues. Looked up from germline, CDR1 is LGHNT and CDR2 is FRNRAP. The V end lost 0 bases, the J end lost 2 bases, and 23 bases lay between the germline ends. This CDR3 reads CASGLVTPRGTHRCNQPQHF. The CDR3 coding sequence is TGTGCTAGTGGTTTGGTAACCCCCCGGGGTACCCATCGATGCAATCAGCCCCAGCATTTT.